Here is one TCR beta chain with its context. These data come from a study of shared clonotypes between healthy human individuals. The CDR3 runs to 15 residues. Germline values: CDR1 SGHNT, CDR2 YENEEA. Trimming removed 5 bases from V and 6 bases from J, with 18 bases in between. Libraries were prepared by immunoSEQ multiplex PCR; TCRdb keeps only in-frame clonotypes and omits some of them. Of approximately 1,000,000 clones in the sample, more than 75% were seen once. The TCR comes from a man aged 18-30 years in good health. Some clones in this sample may be carry-over from other donors' samples. The gene calls are TRBV11-3 and TRBJ2-3, with D possibly called TRBD1 or TRBD2 (5 bases each). The material sequenced was memory CD4+ T cells from PBMCs. Documented subset: CD45RA-negative fraction. This CDR3 is CASSLRGPSGDTQYF. In DNA, the CDR3 is TGTGCCAGCAGCCTACGGGGACCCTCGGGGGATACGCAGTATTTT.